Detailed here is one T cell receptor (beta chain). The antigen is unknown. The data were produced by immunoSEQ multiplex PCR, yet TCRdb's version contains in-frame clones alone and is incomplete. Of over 150,000 clones detected, just under 95% appear once; the ten largest clones hold over 1.5%. Trimming stripped 3 bases from V and 2 bases from J, with 7 bases between. This CDR3 region has 13 residues. The data stem from a study of T cell responses to AZD1222 COVID-19 vaccine. Study-wide background: Samples with a second dose at about 4 or about 12 weeks were pooled together. Study-level results: Scientists sampled the repertoires only once the peak T cell response had passed. The reported proportion of spike-specific TCRs targeting unmutated variant regions was nearly half.

The rearrangement joins TRBV12-3 or TRBV12-4 to TRBJ1-2; a weak D match, TRBD1 (5 bases). This material consisted of peripheral blood, taken on day 0 of AZD1222 vaccination. This clonotype was sampled from an adult in good health. CDR3 nucleotide sequence: TGTGCCAGCAGTTTCGACAGAAACTATGGCTACACCTTC. It encodes CASSFDRNYGYTF.